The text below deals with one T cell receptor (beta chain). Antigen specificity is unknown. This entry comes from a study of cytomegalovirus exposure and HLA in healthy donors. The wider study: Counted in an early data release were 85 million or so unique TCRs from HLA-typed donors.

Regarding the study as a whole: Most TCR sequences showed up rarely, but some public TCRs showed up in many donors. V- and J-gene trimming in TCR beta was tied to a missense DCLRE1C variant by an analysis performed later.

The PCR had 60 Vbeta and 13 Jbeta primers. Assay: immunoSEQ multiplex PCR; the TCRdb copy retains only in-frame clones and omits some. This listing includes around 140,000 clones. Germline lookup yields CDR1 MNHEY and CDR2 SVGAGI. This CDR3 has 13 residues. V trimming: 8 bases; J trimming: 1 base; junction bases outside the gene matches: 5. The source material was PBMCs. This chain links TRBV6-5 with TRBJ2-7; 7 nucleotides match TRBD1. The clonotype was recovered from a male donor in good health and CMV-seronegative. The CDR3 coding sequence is TGTGCCAGCCGACAGGGTCAGTCCTACGAGCAGTACTTC. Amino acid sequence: CASRQGQSYEQYF.